The present T cell receptor (beta chain) was sequenced within a study of shared clonotypes between healthy human individuals. The assay was immunoSEQ multiplex PCR, and TCRdb's table has in-frame clones only and misses some. Of a few hundred thousand clones listed, 74% are singletons. The length of the CDR3 is 14 residues. V was pared by 3 bases and J by 2 bases, with 11 bases between. Germline values: CDR1 MDHEN, CDR2 SYDVKM. Donors comprised healthy HIV-negative adults lacking recent acute infections or vaccinations. Sequencing was done on a sample of memory CD4+ T cells sorted from blood. As for subset: CD45RA-negative fraction. The clonotype originates from a young man in good health. The V and J genes are TRBV28 and TRBJ2-7, with D tentatively TRBD1 or TRBD2 (5 bases each). The CDR3 coding sequence is TGTGCCAGCAGTTTGAGGGACCTAACCTACGAGCAGTACTTC. Translated, it gives CASSLRDLTYEQYF.